Listed below are T cell receptor beta chains from one sample, sequenced in a study of early T cells in non-severe SARS-CoV-2 infection. TCRdb ran MiXCR on the 5' RACE reads and lists one entry per CDR3 protein. This table has approximately 97,000 distinct CDR3 sequences, approximately 11% appearing once. This sample comprised whole blood, obtained at baseline. The receptors stem from an adult who was a healthcare worker with PCR-confirmed SARS-CoV-2 infection or an uninfected control (not recorded which). Both conserved end residues are part of each CDR3. The D gene is left open where the match is weak. Some rows mark clone size as missing; the rest say once, few, many or name a class of expanded clone.

j_gene: TRBJ2-1
v_gene: TRBV10-3
abundance: -
d_gene: TRBD2
CDR3nt: TGTGCCATCAGAGGCCGAGGGCTAGCGGGAGGGGGGGCCTACAATGAGCAGTTCTTC
CDR3aa: CAIRGRGLAGGGAYNEQFF

j_gene: TRBJ1-1
v_gene: TRBV10-2
abundance: few
d_gene: TRBD1
CDR3nt: TGCGCCAGCGGGCAGACAGGGTCCCTCTCAGCCACTGAAGCTTTCTTT
CDR3aa: CASGQTGSLSATEAFF

j_gene: TRBJ1-6
v_gene: TRBV5-5
abundance: few
d_gene: -
CDR3nt: TGTGCCAGCAGCTTTGGTCCAGGGGCTAATTCACCCCTCCACTTT
CDR3aa: CASSFGPGANSPLHF

j_gene: TRBJ1-2
v_gene: TRBV25-1
abundance: many
d_gene: -
CDR3nt: TGTGCCAGCCTCGACAGTAACTATGGCTACACCTTC
CDR3aa: CASLDSNYGYTF

j_gene: TRBJ1-2
v_gene: TRBV5-6
abundance: few
d_gene: -
CDR3nt: TGCTTTACGAGCCCGGGACTCACGAATGGCTACACCTTC
CDR3aa: CFTSPGLTNGYTF

j_gene: TRBJ2-1
v_gene: TRBV27
abundance: -
d_gene: -
CDR3nt: TGTGCCAGCAGTTTCGGGCTTAGCTCCTACAATGAGCAGTTCTTC
CDR3aa: CASSFGLSSYNEQFF

j_gene: TRBJ1-6
v_gene: TRBV20-1
abundance: -
d_gene: -
CDR3nt: TGCAGTGCTAGACCCCTGCCGGGAGATAATTCACCCCTCCACTTT
CDR3aa: CSARPLPGDNSPLHF

j_gene: TRBJ2-3
v_gene: TRBV3-1
abundance: few
d_gene: -
CDR3nt: TGTGCCAGCGGAAGACAAGGCACAGATACGCAGTATTTT
CDR3aa: CASGRQGTDTQYF

j_gene: TRBJ1-4
v_gene: TRBV6-5
abundance: -
d_gene: TRBD1
CDR3nt: TGTGCCAGCAGTTACCGATGGACAGGGTTCGATGAAAAACTGTTTTTT
CDR3aa: CASSYRWTGFDEKLFF

j_gene: TRBJ2-1
v_gene: TRBV5-6
abundance: few
d_gene: -
CDR3nt: TGTGCCAGCAGCTTTAGGGGCGCTTCCTCCTACAATGAGCAGTTCTTC
CDR3aa: CASSFRGASSYNEQFF

j_gene: TRBJ2-1
v_gene: TRBV19
abundance: few
d_gene: TRBD1
CDR3nt: TGTGCCAGTAGTATAGCCCGGACAGGGGGCTACAATGAGCAGTTCTTC
CDR3aa: CASSIARTGGYNEQFF

j_gene: TRBJ1-5
v_gene: TRBV2
abundance: few
d_gene: -
CDR3nt: TGTGCCAGCAGTGAAGCGCGGGTTCAGCCCCAGCATTTT
CDR3aa: CASSEARVQPQHF

j_gene: TRBJ1-2
v_gene: TRBV9
abundance: -
d_gene: -
CDR3nt: TGTGCCAGCAGCCCCGGGATTCAAGGGGGCTACACCTTC
CDR3aa: CASSPGIQGGYTF

j_gene: TRBJ2-1
v_gene: TRBV15
abundance: many
d_gene: -
CDR3nt: TGTGCCACCAGCAGAGATCGGGCCCGGGACCCACGGAATGAGCAGTTCTTC
CDR3aa: CATSRDRARDPRNEQFF

j_gene: TRBJ1-1
v_gene: TRBV5-6
abundance: -
d_gene: -
CDR3nt: TGTGCCAGCAGCTCGGTTACTGGGAACACTGAAGCTTTCTTT
CDR3aa: CASSSVTGNTEAFF

j_gene: TRBJ1-5
v_gene: TRBV24-1
abundance: many
d_gene: TRBD1
CDR3nt: TGTGCCACCAGTGATCCACGAGGGGGCGAGAGCAATCAGCCCCAGCATTTT
CDR3aa: CATSDPRGGESNQPQHF

j_gene: TRBJ2-4
v_gene: TRBV12-5
abundance: -
d_gene: -
CDR3nt: TGTGCTAGTGGTTCCGGACTAGCCAAAAACATTCAGTACTTC
CDR3aa: CASGSGLAKNIQYF

j_gene: TRBJ1-5
v_gene: TRBV6-1
abundance: many
d_gene: -
CDR3nt: TGTGCCAGCAGTGAACAGAGAGAAAGGAGCAATCAGCCCCAGCATTTT
CDR3aa: CASSEQRERSNQPQHF

j_gene: TRBJ1-1
v_gene: TRBV5-4
abundance: many
d_gene: -
CDR3nt: TGTGCCAGCAGCCTAAATCAGTACACTGAAGCTTTCTTT
CDR3aa: CASSLNQYTEAFF

j_gene: TRBJ2-1
v_gene: TRBV20-1
abundance: -
d_gene: TRBD2
CDR3nt: TGCAGTGCTGGGAGCGGGAGGAACTTGGATGAGCAGTTCTTC
CDR3aa: CSAGSGRNLDEQFF

j_gene: TRBJ2-7
v_gene: TRBV13
abundance: few
d_gene: -
CDR3nt: TGTGCCAGCAGCTTATCAGGGCGGGTCCCCTACTTC
CDR3aa: CASSLSGRVPYF

j_gene: TRBJ2-3
v_gene: TRBV10-3
abundance: many
d_gene: TRBD1
CDR3nt: TGTGCCATCAGGAAACCCGCCTCGGGACAGAACACAGATACGCAGTATTTT
CDR3aa: CAIRKPASGQNTDTQYF

j_gene: TRBJ2-1
v_gene: TRBV7-2
abundance: many
d_gene: TRBD2
CDR3nt: TGTGCCTCCACTACGGGGCTAGCGGGCCACAATGAGCAGTTCTTC
CDR3aa: CASTTGLAGHNEQFF

j_gene: TRBJ2-6
v_gene: TRBV6-6
abundance: -
d_gene: -
CDR3nt: TGTGCCAGCAGTTCAGCAGGGTCTGGGGCCAACGTCCTGACTTTC
CDR3aa: CASSSAGSGANVLTF

j_gene: TRBJ1-6
v_gene: TRBV7-2
abundance: few
d_gene: -
CDR3nt: TGTGCCAGCAGCCCAGGGACCCTAAGGTCACCCCTCCACTTT
CDR3aa: CASSPGTLRSPLHF

j_gene: TRBJ1-2
v_gene: TRBV2
abundance: few
d_gene: -
CDR3nt: TGTGCCAGCAGTGCCGACGGCCCCTACGGCTACACCTTC
CDR3aa: CASSADGPYGYTF

j_gene: TRBJ2-7
v_gene: TRBV4-1
abundance: -
d_gene: -
CDR3nt: TGCGCCAGCAGCCAAGTAGGGCTCACCACCTACGAGCAGTACTTC
CDR3aa: CASSQVGLTTYEQYF

j_gene: TRBJ2-7
v_gene: TRBV7-2
abundance: -
d_gene: -
CDR3nt: TGTGCCAGCAGCACACACACCTACGAGCAGTACTTC
CDR3aa: CASSTHTYEQYF

j_gene: TRBJ2-7
v_gene: TRBV19
abundance: few
d_gene: -
CDR3nt: TGTGCCAGTAGTCCCCAAGAAGGGCTCTCCTACGAGCAGTACTTC
CDR3aa: CASSPQEGLSYEQYF

j_gene: TRBJ2-7
v_gene: TRBV2
abundance: -
d_gene: TRBD1
CDR3nt: TGTGCCTCGCAAGTGGGACAGGTCTCCTACGAGCAGTACTTC
CDR3aa: CASQVGQVSYEQYF

j_gene: TRBJ2-7
v_gene: TRBV11-2
abundance: -
d_gene: TRBD1
CDR3nt: TGTGCCAGCAGCCAGGGACAGGTGGGCTGCGAGCAGTACTTC
CDR3aa: CASSQGQVGCEQYF

j_gene: TRBJ2-3
v_gene: TRBV5-1
abundance: few
d_gene: -
CDR3nt: TGCGCCAGCAGCTGGAGTCCAGGCGCGGGACAGACAGATACGCAGTATTTT
CDR3aa: CASSWSPGAGQTDTQYF

j_gene: TRBJ1-3
v_gene: TRBV20-1
abundance: -
d_gene: -
CDR3nt: TGCAGTGCTAGGACCTCGGGTGGAAACACCATATATTTT
CDR3aa: CSARTSGGNTIYF

j_gene: TRBJ2-7
v_gene: TRBV9
abundance: few
d_gene: TRBD2
CDR3nt: TGTGCCAGCAGCGTAGGGACCGGGACTAGCGGGGGGCACCTCTACGAGCAGTACTTC
CDR3aa: CASSVGTGTSGGHLYEQYF

j_gene: TRBJ2-1
v_gene: TRBV12-3/TRBV12-4
abundance: many
d_gene: -
CDR3nt: TGTGCCAGCAGCCGTATAAGCGGAGCCAAGCGCAATGAGCAGTTCTTC
CDR3aa: CASSRISGAKRNEQFF

j_gene: TRBJ2-2
v_gene: TRBV2
abundance: many
d_gene: TRBD1
CDR3nt: TGTGCCAGCAGTCCGGACAGGGGGCGCGCCGGGGAGCTGTTTTTT
CDR3aa: CASSPDRGRAGELFF

j_gene: TRBJ2-2
v_gene: TRBV14
abundance: -
d_gene: -
CDR3nt: TGTGCCAGCAGCCTGGGCGTGATCGGAGCTTGGGAGCTGTTTTTT
CDR3aa: CASSLGVIGAWELFF

j_gene: TRBJ2-3
v_gene: TRBV20-1
abundance: few
d_gene: -
CDR3nt: TGCAGTGCTAGAGATTTAGGTGCCGGGACTGAGGACACAGATACGCAGTATTTT
CDR3aa: CSARDLGAGTEDTDTQYF

j_gene: TRBJ2-3
v_gene: TRBV3-1
abundance: once
d_gene: -
CDR3nt: TGTGCCAGCAGCCAAACCAGGGGAGATACGCAGTATTTT
CDR3aa: CASSQTRGDTQYF

j_gene: TRBJ2-1
v_gene: TRBV10-3
abundance: -
d_gene: TRBD1
CDR3nt: TGTGCCATCAGCCGGGACAGGGGCTTTAGAAACAATGAGCAGTTCTTC
CDR3aa: CAISRDRGFRNNEQFF

j_gene: TRBJ2-3
v_gene: TRBV7-9
abundance: -
d_gene: TRBD1
CDR3nt: TGTGCCAGCAGCGTTGACAGGGCCGCGTCGCAGTATTTT
CDR3aa: CASSVDRAASQYF

j_gene: TRBJ2-7
v_gene: TRBV2
abundance: -
d_gene: -
CDR3nt: TGTGCCAGCAGTCTGGGACAACGGTCCTCCTACGAGCAGTACTTC
CDR3aa: CASSLGQRSSYEQYF

j_gene: TRBJ2-7
v_gene: TRBV19
abundance: -
d_gene: TRBD2
CDR3nt: TGTGCCAGTAGTTCTCGAAGCGGGAGCTTCTCCGAGCAGTACTTC
CDR3aa: CASSSRSGSFSEQYF